This T cell receptor (beta chain) was captured by sequencing in a study of OX40 agonist ivuxolimab in advanced cancers. Describing the broader study: Ivuxolimab was a fully human IgG2 agonistic monoclonal antibody targeting the costimulatory receptor OX40 (CD134). In the dose-escalation cohort, 75% to 90% of patients were male, and the mean age was 60 years with a range of roughly 23 to 79. The monotherapy dose-escalation portion (N = 52 patients) of the phase I ivuxolimab trial is reported in the paper. Peripheral TCRbeta sequencing aimed to test whether ivuxolimab altered TCR sequence diversity and caused clonal T-cell expansion. Partial responses occurred in three dose-escalation patients, of whom one had hepatocellular carcinoma and two had cutaneous melanoma. Among the approximately 50 dose-escalation patients, around 19 had hepatocellular carcinoma, 15 melanoma, 9 renal cell carcinoma and 9 head and neck cancer. Prior anti-PD-1, anti-PD-L1 or anti-CTLA-4 therapy was permitted, and approximately 41% of dose-escalation patients had received checkpoint inhibitors. Intravenous ivuxolimab was administered to patients every 2 weeks at six dose levels: 0.01, 0.1, 0.3, 1.5, 3 and 10 mg/kg. What the research found in general, with its limitations: The antigen specificity of the clonally expanded peripheral T cells was not determined. After ivuxolimab, more expanded clones were found on average in CD8+ T cells than in CD4+ T cells. Partial responders in the 0.1-3.0 mg/kg groups had among the lowest normalized peripheral clonal expansion, especially among CD8+ T cells. Clonal expansion of both CD4+ and CD8+ blood T cells was observed from baseline to week 6 at doses 0.1 to 3.0 mg/kg. Low levels of normalized T-cell clonal expansion were also seen in some nonresponding patients.

The trial excluded patients who had a history of autoimmune disease or who were on systemic immunosuppression. Peripheral blood for TCR sequencing was collected from all dose cohorts at baseline, on cycle 4 day 1, and on cycle 7 day 1. Samples were obtained from an open-label, multicenter, first-in-human phase I dose-escalation trial of ivuxolimab. The trial enrolled adults with locally advanced or metastatic head and neck squamous cell, hepatocellular, melanoma or renal cell carcinoma. Before TCR sequencing, CD4+ T cells and CD8+ T cells from peripheral blood were sorted into separate populations. To sequence the TCRbeta CDR3 region, genomic DNA was isolated from the sorted cells. The immunoSEQ Assay was used for sequencing of TCRbeta CDR3 regions. TCRdb's version of the immuneACCESS table is confined to in-frame rearrangements and falls short of the full clone set. An unresolved V gene accounts for under half of the shortfall where checked; the remainder is of unknown origin. For this sample the table gives 75,000 to 100,000 clones, of which approximately 90% were detected only once. The ten biggest clones cover about 0.5% of the sample.

V gives up 6 bases and J gives up 7 bases, and the segment between their germline ends measures 16 bases. As encoded in the germline V gene, CDR1 is SNHLY while CDR2 is FYNNEI. Spanning cysteine to phenylalanine, the CDR3 consists of 13 amino acids. Only the CDR3 part of the read is kept: 39 bases, read in frame from the first base. Notes on this clone: Its recognized antigen is unknown. Within one base of it there is no much larger clone, and no base qualities were kept.

The clonotype comes from an adult with an advanced solid tumor such as melanoma, head and neck, liver or kidney cancer. The sample in question was CD4+ or CD8+ T cells sorted from blood, obtained in a trial of the OX40 agonist ivuxolimab. The chain uses TRBV2 and TRBJ2-7; the D gene is possibly TRBD1 or TRBD2, each agreeing over 6 bases. In nucleotides, the sequence is TGTGCCAGCAGGGACTACGGGCAGGGGGAGCAGTACTTC. Translated, this gives CASRDYGQGEQYF.